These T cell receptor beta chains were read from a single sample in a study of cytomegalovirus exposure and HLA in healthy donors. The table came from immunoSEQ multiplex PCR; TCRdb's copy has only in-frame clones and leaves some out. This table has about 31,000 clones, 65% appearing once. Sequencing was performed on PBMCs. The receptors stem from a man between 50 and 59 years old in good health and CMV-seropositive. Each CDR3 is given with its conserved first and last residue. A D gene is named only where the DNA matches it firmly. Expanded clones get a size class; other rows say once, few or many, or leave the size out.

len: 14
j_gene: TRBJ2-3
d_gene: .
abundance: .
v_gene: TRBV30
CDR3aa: CAWRGWDSTDTQYF
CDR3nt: TGTGCCTGGAGAGGCTGGGACTCAACAGATACGCAGTATTTT

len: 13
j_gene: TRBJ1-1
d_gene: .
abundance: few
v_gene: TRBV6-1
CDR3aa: CASRQVVDTEAFF
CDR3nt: TGTGCCAGCAGACAGGTAGTCGACACTGAAGCTTTCTTT

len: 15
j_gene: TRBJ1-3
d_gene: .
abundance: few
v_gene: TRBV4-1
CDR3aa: CASSQSGYSGNTIYF
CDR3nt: TGCGCCAGCAGCCAGTCGGGTTACTCTGGAAACACCATATATTTT

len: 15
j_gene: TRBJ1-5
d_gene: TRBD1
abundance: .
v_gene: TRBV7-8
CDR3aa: CASSSWTGFNQPQHF
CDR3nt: TGTGCCAGCAGCTCCTGGACAGGGTTCAATCAGCCCCAGCATTTT

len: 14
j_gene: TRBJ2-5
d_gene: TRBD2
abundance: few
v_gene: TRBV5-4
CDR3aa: CASNAPGLEETQYF
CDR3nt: TGTGCCAGCAACGCGCCGGGACTAGAAGAGACCCAGTACTTC

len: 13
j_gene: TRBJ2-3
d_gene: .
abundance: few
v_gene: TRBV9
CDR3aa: CASSVALTDTQYF
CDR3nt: TGTGCCAGCAGCGTAGCCCTCACAGATACGCAGTATTTT

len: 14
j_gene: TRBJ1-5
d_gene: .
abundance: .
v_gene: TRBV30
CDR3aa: CAVGGSKGNQPQHF
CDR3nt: TGTGCCGTTGGGGGGAGCAAGGGCAATCAGCCCCAGCATTTT

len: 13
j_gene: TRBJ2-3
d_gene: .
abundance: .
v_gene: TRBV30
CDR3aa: CAWRISSTDTQYF
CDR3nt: TGTGCCTGGAGAATATCTAGCACAGATACGCAGTATTTT

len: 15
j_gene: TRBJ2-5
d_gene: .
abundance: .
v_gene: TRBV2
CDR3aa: CASSTPRVAKETQYF
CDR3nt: TGTGCCAGCAGTACTCCCCGGGTGGCTAAAGAGACCCAGTACTTC

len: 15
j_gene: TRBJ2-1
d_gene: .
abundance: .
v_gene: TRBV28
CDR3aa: CASSTGTTSYNEQFF
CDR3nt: TGTGCCAGCAGCACCGGGACAACCTCCTACAATGAGCAGTTCTTC

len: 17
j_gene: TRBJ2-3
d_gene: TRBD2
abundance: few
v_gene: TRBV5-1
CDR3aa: CASSSLTSGGSTDTQYF
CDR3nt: TGCGCCAGCAGCTCCCTGACTAGCGGGGGGAGCACAGATACGCAGTATTTT

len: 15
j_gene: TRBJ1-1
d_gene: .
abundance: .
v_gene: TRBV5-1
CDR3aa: CASSLLTWGVTEAFF
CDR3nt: TGCGCCAGCAGCCTCCTTACGTGGGGGGTGACTGAAGCTTTCTTT

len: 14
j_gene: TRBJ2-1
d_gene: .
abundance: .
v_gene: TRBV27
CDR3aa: CASALYSSYNEQFF
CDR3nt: TGTGCCAGCGCGCTCTACAGCTCCTACAATGAGCAGTTCTTC

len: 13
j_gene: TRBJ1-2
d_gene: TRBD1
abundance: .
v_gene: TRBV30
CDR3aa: CAWSRDRPYGYTF
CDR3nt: TGTGCCTGGAGTAGGGACAGGCCATATGGCTACACCTTC

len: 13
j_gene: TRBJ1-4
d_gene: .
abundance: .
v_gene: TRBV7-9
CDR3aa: CASSPASGEKLFF
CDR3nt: TGTGCCAGCAGCCCAGCCAGCGGAGAAAAACTGTTTTTT

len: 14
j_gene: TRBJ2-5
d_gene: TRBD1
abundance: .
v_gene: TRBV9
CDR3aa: CASSVGGQGRTQYF
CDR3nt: TGTGCCAGCAGCGTCGGGGGACAGGGGAGGACCCAGTACTTC

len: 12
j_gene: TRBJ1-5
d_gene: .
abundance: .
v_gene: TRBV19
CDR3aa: CASWGRDQPQHF
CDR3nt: TGTGCCAGCTGGGGCCGGGATCAGCCCCAGCATTTT

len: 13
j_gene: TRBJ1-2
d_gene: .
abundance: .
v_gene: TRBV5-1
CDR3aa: CASSLDTISGYTF
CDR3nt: TGCGCCAGCAGCTTGGACACAATATCTGGCTACACCTTC

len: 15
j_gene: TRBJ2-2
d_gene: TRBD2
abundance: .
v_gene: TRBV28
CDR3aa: CASSRAGGSTGELFF
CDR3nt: TGTGCCAGCAGCCGAGCGGGGGGCTCTACCGGGGAGCTGTTTTTT

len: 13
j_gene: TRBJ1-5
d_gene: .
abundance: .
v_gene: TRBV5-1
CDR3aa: CASSFAGDQPQHF
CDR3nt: TGCGCCAGCAGTTTTGCCGGGGATCAGCCCCAGCATTTT

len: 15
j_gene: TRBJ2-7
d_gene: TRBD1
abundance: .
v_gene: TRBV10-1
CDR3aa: CASSQTDRPAYEQYF
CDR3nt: TGCGCCAGCAGTCAAACGGACAGGCCAGCCTACGAGCAGTACTTC

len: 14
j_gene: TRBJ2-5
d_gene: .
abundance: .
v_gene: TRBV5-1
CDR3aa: CASSMGQTGETQYF
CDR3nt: TGCGCCAGCAGTATGGGGCAGACGGGAGAGACCCAGTACTTC

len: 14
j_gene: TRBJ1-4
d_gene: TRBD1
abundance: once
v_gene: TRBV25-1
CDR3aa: CASSKTTGNEKLFF
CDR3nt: TGTGCCAGCAGTAAGACGACAGGGAATGAAAAACTGTTTTTT

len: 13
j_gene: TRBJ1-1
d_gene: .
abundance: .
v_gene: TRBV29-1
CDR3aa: CSVAVGRNTEAFF
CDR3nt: TGCAGCGTTGCGGTGGGGAGGAACACTGAAGCTTTCTTT

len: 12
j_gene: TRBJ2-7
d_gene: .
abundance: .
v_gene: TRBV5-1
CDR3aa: CASSPYGYEQYF
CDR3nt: TGCGCCAGCAGCCCGTACGGCTACGAGCAGTACTTC

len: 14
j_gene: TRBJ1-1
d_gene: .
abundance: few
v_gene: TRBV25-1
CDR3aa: CASSESGMNTEAFF
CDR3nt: TGTGCCAGCAGTGAGTCGGGAATGAACACTGAAGCTTTCTTT

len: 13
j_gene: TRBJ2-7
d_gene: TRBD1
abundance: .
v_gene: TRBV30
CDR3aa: CAWSRDSSYEQYF
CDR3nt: TGTGCCTGGAGCAGGGACAGCTCCTACGAGCAGTACTTC

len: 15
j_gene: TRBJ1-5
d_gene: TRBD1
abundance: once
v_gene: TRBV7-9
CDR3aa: CASSKDRGVGQPQHF
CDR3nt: TGTGCCAGCAGCAAGGACAGGGGAGTAGGTCAGCCCCAGCATTTT

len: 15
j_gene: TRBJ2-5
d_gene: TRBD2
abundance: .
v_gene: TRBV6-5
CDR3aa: CASSYSSGVRETQYF
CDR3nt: TGTGCCAGCAGTTACTCGAGCGGGGTCAGGGAGACCCAGTACTTC

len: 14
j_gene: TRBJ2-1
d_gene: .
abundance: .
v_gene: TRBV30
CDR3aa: CAWSPGAGYNEQFF
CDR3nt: TGTGCCTGGAGTCCGGGAGCGGGTTACAATGAGCAGTTCTTC

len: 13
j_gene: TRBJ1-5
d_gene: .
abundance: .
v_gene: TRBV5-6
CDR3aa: CASSWGVNQPQHF
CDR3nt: TGTGCCAGCAGCTGGGGGGTGAATCAGCCCCAGCATTTT

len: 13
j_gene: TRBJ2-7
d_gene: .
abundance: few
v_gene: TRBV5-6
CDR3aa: CASTLDTFMEQYF
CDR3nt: TGTGCCAGCACCCTGGACACATTCATGGAGCAGTACTTC

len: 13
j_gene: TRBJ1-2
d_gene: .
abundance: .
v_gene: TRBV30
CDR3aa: CAWIERLPYGYTF
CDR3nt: TGTGCCTGGATTGAGCGCTTACCCTATGGCTACACCTTC

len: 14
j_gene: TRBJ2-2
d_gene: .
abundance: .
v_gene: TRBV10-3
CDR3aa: CAISPGQNTGELFF
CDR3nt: TGTGCCATCAGTCCGGGACAAAACACCGGGGAGCTGTTTTTT

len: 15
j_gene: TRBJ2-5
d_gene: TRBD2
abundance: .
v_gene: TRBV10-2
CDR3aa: CASSRVAGSQETQYF
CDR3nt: TGCGCCAGCAGTCGAGTAGCGGGGAGCCAAGAGACCCAGTACTTC

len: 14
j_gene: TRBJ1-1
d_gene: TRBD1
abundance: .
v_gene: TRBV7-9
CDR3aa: CASSTQGDHTEAFF
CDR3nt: TGTGCCAGCAGCACCCAGGGGGATCACACTGAAGCTTTCTTT

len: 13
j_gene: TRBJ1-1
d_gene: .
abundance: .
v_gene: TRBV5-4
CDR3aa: CASSLRSNTEAFF
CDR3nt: TGTGCCAGCAGCCTCAGATCGAACACTGAAGCTTTCTTT

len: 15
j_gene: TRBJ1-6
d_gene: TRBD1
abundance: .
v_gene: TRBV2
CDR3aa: CASTGSTGVSSPLHF
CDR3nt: TGTGCCAGCACCGGTTCGACAGGGGTGAGTTCACCCCTCCACTTT

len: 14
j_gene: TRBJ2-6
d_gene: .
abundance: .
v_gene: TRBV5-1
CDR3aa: CASSEDTSANVLTF
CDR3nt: TGCGCCAGCAGCGAGGACACCAGTGCCAACGTCCTGACTTTC

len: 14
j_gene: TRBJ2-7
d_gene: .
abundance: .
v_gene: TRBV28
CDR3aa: CASSLRGFSYEQYF
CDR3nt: TGTGCCAGCAGTTTACGGGGGTTCTCCTACGAGCAGTACTTC

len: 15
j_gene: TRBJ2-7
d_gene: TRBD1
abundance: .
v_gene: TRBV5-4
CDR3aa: CASSKPGQQSYEQYF
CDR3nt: TGTGCCAGCAGCAAGCCGGGACAGCAAAGCTACGAGCAGTACTTC